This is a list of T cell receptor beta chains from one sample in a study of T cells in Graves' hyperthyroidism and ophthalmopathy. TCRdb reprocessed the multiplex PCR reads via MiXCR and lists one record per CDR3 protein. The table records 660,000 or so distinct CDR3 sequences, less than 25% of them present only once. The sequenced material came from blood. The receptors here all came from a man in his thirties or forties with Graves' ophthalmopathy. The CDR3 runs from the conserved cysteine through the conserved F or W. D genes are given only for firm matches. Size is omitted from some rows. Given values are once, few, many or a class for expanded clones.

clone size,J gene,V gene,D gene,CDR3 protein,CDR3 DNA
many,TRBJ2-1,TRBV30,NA,CAWSVLSRVDEQFF,TGTGCCTGGAGTGTACTCTCTCGTGTCGATGAGCAGTTCTTC
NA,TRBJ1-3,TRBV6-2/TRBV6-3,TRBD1,CASSRTGGRDTIYF,TGTGCCAGCAGTCGGACAGGGGGCAGGGACACCATATATTTT
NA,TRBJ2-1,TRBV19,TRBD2,CASSITLAGYNEQFF,TGTGCCAGTAGCATTACACTAGCGGGATACAATGAGCAGTTCTTC
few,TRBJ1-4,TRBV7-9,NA,CASSFKGPTNEKLFF,TGTGCCAGCAGCTTCAAGGGACCAACTAATGAAAAACTGTTTTTT
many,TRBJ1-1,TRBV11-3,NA,CASSLGPRSEAFF,TGTGCCAGCAGCCTTGGACCCCGGTCTGAAGCTTTCTTT
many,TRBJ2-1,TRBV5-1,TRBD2,CASSRNGGLAGTQGEQFF,TGCGCCAGCAGTCGAAATGGGGGACTAGCGGGGACCCAGGGTGAGCAGTTCTTC
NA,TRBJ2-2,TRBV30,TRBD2,CAWRRRGLAGELFF,TGTGCCTGGAGGCGAAGGGGACTAGCCGGGGAGCTGTTTTTT
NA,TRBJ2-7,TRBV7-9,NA,CASSLRGREFKEQYF,TGTGCCAGCAGCTTAAGGGGCAGGGAATTCAAAGAGCAGTACTTC
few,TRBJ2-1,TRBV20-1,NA,CSARKLLIYNEQFF,TGCAGTGCTAGGAAGCTGTTAATATACAATGAGCAGTTCTTC
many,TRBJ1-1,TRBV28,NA,CASSSLIGVNTEAFF,TGTGCCAGCAGTTCCTTGATCGGGGTGAACACTGAAGCTTTCTTT
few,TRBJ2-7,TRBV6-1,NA,CASSYRQGPYEQYF,TGTGCCAGCAGTTACAGGCAGGGACCCTACGAGCAGTACTTC
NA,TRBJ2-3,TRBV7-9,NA,CASSFADGTDTQYF,TGTGCCAGCAGCTTCGCTGACGGCACAGATACGCAGTATTTT
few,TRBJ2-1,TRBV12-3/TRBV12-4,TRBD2,CASSSSGPYNEQFF,TGTGCCAGCAGTTCTAGCGGCCCCTACAATGAGCAGTTCTTC
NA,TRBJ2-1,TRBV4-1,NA,CASSQVLLWTAYNEQFF,TGCGCCAGCAGCCAAGTCCTCCTTTGGACCGCTTACAATGAGCAGTTCTTC
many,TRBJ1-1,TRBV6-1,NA,CASSLSEVGTEAFF,TGTGCCAGCAGTCTTTCAGAGGTGGGCACTGAAGCTTTCTTT
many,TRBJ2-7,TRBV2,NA,CASKLYEQYF,TGTGCCAGCAAGCTCTACGAGCAGTACTTC
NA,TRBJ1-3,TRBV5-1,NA,CASSDRTGRGGNTIYF,TGCGCCAGCAGCGACCGAACAGGGCGAGGTGGAAACACCATATATTTT
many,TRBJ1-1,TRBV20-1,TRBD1,CSARVSDRVAFF,TGCAGTGCTAGAGTTTCGGACAGGGTAGCTTTCTTT
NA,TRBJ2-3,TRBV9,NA,CAGSLISGVEDTQYF,TGTGCCGGGTCGCTTATTTCGGGAGTTGAAGATACGCAGTATTTT
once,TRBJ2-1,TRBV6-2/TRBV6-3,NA,CASSTRTAEQFF,TGTGCCAGCAGTACCCGGACAGCTGAGCAGTTCTTC
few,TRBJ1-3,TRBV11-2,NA,CASSSDRNAGNTIYF,TGTGCCAGCAGCTCAGACAGGAATGCTGGAAACACCATATATTTT
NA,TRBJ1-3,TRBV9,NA,CASSVEQGGNTIYF,TGTGCCAGCAGCGTAGAACAGGGAGGAAACACCATATATTTT
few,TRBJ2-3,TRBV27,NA,CASSLSQGTADTQYF,TGTGCCAGCAGTTTGTCACAGGGAACGGCAGATACGCAGTATTTT
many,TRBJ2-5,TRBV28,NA,CASSSPHQETQYF,TGTGCCAGCAGTTCCCCGCATCAAGAGACCCAGTACTTC
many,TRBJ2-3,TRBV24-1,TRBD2,CATLGAGGRDTQYF,TGTGCCACCCTAGGAGCGGGAGGTCGAGATACGCAGTATTTT
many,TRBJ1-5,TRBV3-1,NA,CASSQGLRGQPQHF,TGTGCCAGCAGCCAGGGCCTTCGGGGGCAACCCCAGCATTTT
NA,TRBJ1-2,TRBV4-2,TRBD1,CASSQDEGQGAYGYTF,TGTGCCAGCAGCCAAGATGAGGGACAGGGCGCATATGGCTACACCTTC
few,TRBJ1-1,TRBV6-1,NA,CASRTVMNTEAFF,TGTGCCAGCCGGACGGTTATGAACACTGAAGCTTTCTTT